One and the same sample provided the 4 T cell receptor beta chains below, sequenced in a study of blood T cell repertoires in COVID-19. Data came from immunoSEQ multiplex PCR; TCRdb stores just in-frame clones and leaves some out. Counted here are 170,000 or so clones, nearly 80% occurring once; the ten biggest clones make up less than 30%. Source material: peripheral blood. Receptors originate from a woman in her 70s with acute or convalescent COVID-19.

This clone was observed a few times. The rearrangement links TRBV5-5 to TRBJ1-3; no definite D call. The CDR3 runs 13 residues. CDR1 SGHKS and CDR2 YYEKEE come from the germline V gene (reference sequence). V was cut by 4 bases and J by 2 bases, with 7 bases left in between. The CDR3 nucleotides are TGTGCCAGCAGCCTATTAACTGGAAACACCATATATTTT. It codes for CASSLLTGNTIYF.

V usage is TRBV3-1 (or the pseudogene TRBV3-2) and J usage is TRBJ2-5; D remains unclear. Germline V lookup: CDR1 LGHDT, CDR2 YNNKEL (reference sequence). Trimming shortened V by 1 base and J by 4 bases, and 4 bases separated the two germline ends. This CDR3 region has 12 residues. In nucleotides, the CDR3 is TGTGCCAGCAGCCAAGGGGCAGAGACCCAGTACTTC. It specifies CASSQGAETQYF.

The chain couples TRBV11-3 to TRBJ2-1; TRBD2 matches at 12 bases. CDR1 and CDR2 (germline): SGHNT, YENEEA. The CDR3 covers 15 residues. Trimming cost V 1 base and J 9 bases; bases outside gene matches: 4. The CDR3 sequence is CASSLGLAGESEQFF. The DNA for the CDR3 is TGTGCCAGCAGCTTAGGACTAGCGGGAGAATCTGAGCAGTTCTTC.

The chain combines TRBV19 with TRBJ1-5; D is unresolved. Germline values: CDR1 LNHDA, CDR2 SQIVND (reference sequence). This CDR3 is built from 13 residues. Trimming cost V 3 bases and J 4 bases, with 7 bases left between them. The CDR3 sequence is CASSISRNQPQHF. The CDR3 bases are TGTGCCAGTAGTATCTCCAGGAATCAGCCCCAGCATTTT.